This T cell receptor beta chain was documented in a study of radiation and T cells in renal cell carcinoma (dated by TCRdb to the early 2020s). About the full investigation: Samples came from a clinical trial, in which primary renal cell carcinomas received 15 Gy stereotactic body radiation therapy followed by nephrectomy 4 weeks later. TCR beta sequencing covered 55 or so samples in total, comprising some 25 tumors and approximately 27 peripheral blood samples. Across all 50 or so samples, 4,016,671 unique CDR3 nucleotide sequences encoding 2,658,974 unique CDR3 amino acid sequences were identified.

The full study reports these points: With a single-armed trial design, the study had no way to address how radiation dose or scheduling affects the TCR repertoire. Because pretreatment tumor biopsies were not available, the baseline intratumoral presence of clonotypes could not be determined. In blood, the top tumor clonotypes increased from baseline to 2 weeks after radiation and then shrank by 4 weeks, which suggests a temporary expansion of tumor-resident clones. Blood repertoire dynamics were not followed beyond 4 weeks after treatment.

Following the manufacturer's recommendations, the immunoSEQ kit was used to generate TCR beta libraries from genomic DNA. For library preparation, a first multiplex PCR was performed with proprietary primers, followed by a second PCR in which unique barcodes were added, and bead cleanups were performed after each round. Each sample batch included a kit-provided positive control reaction and a negative control reaction. The final libraries were assessed on an Agilent 4200 TapeStation D1000 ScreenTape, pooled by volume, and quantified by qPCR. Sequencing was performed on an Illumina NextSeq500 using a MidOutput 150-cycle cartridge, with 156 Read1 cycles, 15 Index1 cycles, and the kit custom primers. The pooled library was loaded at approximately 0.96 pM, and approximately 20% PhiX control was spiked in. As for the authors' bioinformatics: Vendor-processed data were analyzed in R, with a clonotype defined as all T cells sharing the same CDR3 nucleotide sequence. For clone abundance analyses, frequencies were normalized to the 10,000 most abundant clones per sample. Public T cell clones, which averaged fewer than five per sample, were excluded before analysis. Tumor-enriched clonotypes and baseline blood-enriched clonotypes were defined as those with an abundance difference of at least 32-fold between compartments. Clonotypes expanded or contracted between blood time points were identified with a beta-binomial differential abundance model. The Baroni-Urbani and Buser coefficient was used to measure tumor-blood repertoire similarity, and groups were compared with two-tailed Wilcoxon tests in R. TCRdb holds this immuneACCESS table with in-frame rearrangements only. Some clones are missing; in checked studies, unresolved V genes explain under half, and the rest has no known cause. That table is the source of V, J and clone size, and D and trimming were worked out from the DNA. The table for this sample lists nearly 50,000 clones; 65% to 90% of them were counted only once. About 31% of the sample belongs to the ten largest clones.

The CDR3 goes from the cysteine to the phenylalanine over 11 residues. The entry retains the CDR3 DNA only, 33 bases that are in frame from base 1. Trimming costs V 4 bases and J 4 bases, and their ends lie 5 bases apart. From the germline V gene, CDR1 is MNHNS and CDR2 is SASEGT. A note on this clone: Its antigen target is currently unknown. The input lacks base qualities; no much larger clone sits a single base away.

The sample's time point label is to be understood as: baseline pretreatment blood. This specimen's treatment or condition label, interpreted: 15 Gy SBRT to primary tumor, nephrectomy 4 weeks later. To follow tumor-enriched clonotypes, serial peripheral blood was collected from radiation-treated patients at baseline and at 2 weeks and 4 weeks after SBRT. Renal cell carcinoma with clear cell pathology was present in all patients. The QIAamp DNA Blood Mini Kit (Qiagen) was used to prepare genomic DNA for TCR sequencing. The analyses included just those samples that passed every quality control check. Source: blood, taken from a patient whose treatment included radiotherapy and nephrectomy. The rearranged segments are TRBV6-1 and TRBJ2-7; no D segment can be confidently identified. The receptor comes from a woman in her 70s with renal cell carcinoma. The nucleotide sequence is given as TGTGCCAGCAGTGCACTTTACGAGCAGTACTTC. Protein translation: CASSALYEQYF.